These 3 T cell receptor beta chains originate from one sample sequenced in a study of cytomegalovirus exposure and HLA in healthy donors. The PCR was carried out with 60 Vbeta primers and 13 Jbeta primers. Here immunoSEQ multiplex PCR was the method, and the copy in TCRdb shows in-frame clones only, minus some. The sample has hundreds of thousands of clones, around 83% seen once. The sequencing input was PBMCs. These receptors came from a girl aged 2 to 10 in good health and CMV-seronegative.

The rearrangement uses TRBV6-4 and TRBJ1-5; D uncertain. Germline loops: CDR1 MRHNA, CDR2 SNTAGT. The CDR3 contains 16 residues. V lost 0 bases, J lost 1 base, and 10 bases lay in between. This CDR3 reads CASSDSPGLSNQPQHF. CDR3 DNA sequence: TGTGCCAGCAGTGACTCGCCGGGATTAAGCAATCAGCCCCAGCATTTT.

The chain employs TRBV7-8 and TRBJ2-2; 9 nucleotides align to TRBD2. This CDR3 has 18 amino acids. Germline lookup yields CDR1 SGHVS and CDR2 FQNEAQ. The trim removed 7 bases at V and 4 bases at J, leaving 16 bases unmatched. CDR3 protein: CASTRRGREGQGTGELFF. In DNA form, the CDR3 reads TGTGCCAGCACCCGGCGGGGGCGGGAGGGCCAGGGCACCGGGGAGCTGTTTTTT. The variable domain in full, completed from reference TRBV7-8 and TRBJ2-2, reads GAGVSQSPRYKVAKRGQDVALRCDPISGHVSLFWYQQALGQGPEFLTYFQNEAQLDKSGLPSDRFFAERPEGSVSTLKIQRTQQEDSAVYLCASTRRGREGQGTGELFFGEGSRLTVL.

This clone was picked up a small number of times. The identical CDR3 is also encoded by other nucleotide sequences in the sample. CDR3 residues: CASSLERETQYF. The DNA of the CDR3 is TGTGCCAGCAGCCTTGAGAGAGAGACCCAGTACTTC. V and J are TRBV7-9 and TRBJ2-5; unclear D gene. V lost 5 bases and J 4 bases, leaving 8 bases between the germline ends. Per the germline V gene, CDR1 is SEHNR and CDR2 is FQNEAQ (reference sequence). The CDR3 spans 12 residues.